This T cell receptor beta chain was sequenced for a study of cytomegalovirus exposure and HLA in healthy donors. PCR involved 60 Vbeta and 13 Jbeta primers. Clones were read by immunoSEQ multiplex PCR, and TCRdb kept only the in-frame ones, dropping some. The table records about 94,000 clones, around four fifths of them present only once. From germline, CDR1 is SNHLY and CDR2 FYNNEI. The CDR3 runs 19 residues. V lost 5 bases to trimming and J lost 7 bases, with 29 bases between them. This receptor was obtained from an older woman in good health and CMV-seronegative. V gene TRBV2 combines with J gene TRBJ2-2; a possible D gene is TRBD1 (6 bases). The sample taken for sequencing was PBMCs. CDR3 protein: CASSYYLRRDTARNGELFF. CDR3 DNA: TGTGCCAGCAGTTATTATCTTCGCCGGGACACCGCAAGGAACGGGGAGCTGTTTTTT.